This T cell receptor beta chain was recovered during a study of post-analysis software for immune sequencing data. Findings of the study overall: Normalized Chao1 diversity was significantly reduced in patients versus controls. Several TRBV segments were more frequent in patients than controls; TRBV5-6, TRBV5-1 and TRBV20-1 belonged to this group. Under F measure analysis, samples from one preparation batch co-clustered strongly.

The library was made from cDNA and included unique molecular identifiers. T cells, roughly 0.85 to 10 million of them, yielded 500,000 or so cDNA molecules. MiXCR was run by TCRdb on the PCR reads, yielding one entry per CDR3 protein. The sample holds roughly 180,000 distinct CDR3 sequences, about 30% seen once. Trimming stripped 4 bases from V and 7 bases from J, with 10 bases between. The CDR3 loop spans 12 amino acids. This clonotype has a count of ten or more. What it recognizes is unknown. The sequenced material came from blood. The V gene is TRBV12-3 or TRBV12-4, the J gene TRBJ1-2; D not resolved. The clonotype was recovered from a girl aged 5 to 17 with multiple sclerosis. CDR3 loop: CASSSSGAGYTF. CDR3 nucleotides: TGTGCCAGCAGTTCCTCGGGAGCTGGCTACACCTTC.